This TCR beta chain was documented in a study of cytomegalovirus exposure and HLA in healthy donors (dated by TCRdb to between 2016 and 2019). About the study as a whole: An earlier analysis of around 600 of the donors reported more than 250 Gb of sequence data and 117 million unique TCR beta sequences from 150 million to 200 million T cells. An early release that covered several hundred HLA-typed donors contained about 300 gigabases of sequencing data and tens of millions of unique TCR sequences. Of the approximately 400 genotyped donors, around 81% fell in the genetic ancestry cluster associated with self-reported Caucasian donors. The study aimed to test whether signatures of past pathogen exposure could be identified by cataloging public T cell receptors. Using immunosequencing, the study profiled T cell repertoires from approximately 700 subjects and related those repertoires to cytomegalovirus serostatus. Besides the first cohort of 500 to 700 subjects, a separate validation cohort made up of roughly 130 different subjects was used. High-throughput TCR immunosequencing, statistical association of individual TCRs with disease status, and machine learning were combined to predict cytomegalovirus infection status. A later analysis re-analyzed previously published TCR beta repertoires from roughly 690 donors and added high-resolution HLA genotyping to study TCR occurrence patterns. In the later analysis, no new phenotypic data were used to find candidate immune exposures; instead, reliance was placed on TCR beta sequences and their occurrence across donors. An earlier analysis of around 580 of the donors used high-throughput TCR beta sequencing to judge whether each TCR beta V gene segment behaved as functional or pseudogenic. Donor age, sex, ethnicity and CMV serostatus were collected together with the repertoire data. A later genetic analysis took genome-wide SNP genotypes for about three fifths of the 666 donors and used that subset as a discovery cohort. Every discovery cohort repertoire had been produced on one sequencing platform. Class I and class II HLA loci were covered by the typing at four-digit resolution. Typing coverage differed by locus: A, B, C, DRB1 and DQB1 were typed in roughly 620-630 donors, DQA1 in about 560, DPA1 in some 600, and DPB1 in just under 480. Because of strong linkage in the cohort, five DR-DQ haplotypes were treated as single units for association and clustering. Among roughly 400 genotyped donors of the cohort, an average of roughly 240,000 unique TCR beta nucleotide sequences were sequenced per donor, roughly a sixth of them non-productive.

The cohort was made up of 666 healthy bone marrow donors. Cohort members were all nominally healthy when sampled, although unrecorded immune exposures were likely present. The donor was CMV seronegative and was included in the group of 352 seronegative cohort members. Every donor gave a peripheral blood sample, and the peripheral blood mononuclear cells from that sample were used for TCR beta sequencing. The Qiagen DNeasy Blood Extraction Kit was used to extract genomic DNA from the blood cell samples. From the germline V gene, CDR1 is KGHSH and CDR2 is LQKENI. V loses 3 bases at its end and J loses 7 bases; junction bases beyond the gene matches: 9. From the cysteine through the phenylalanine, the CDR3 covers 16 amino acids. The retained sequence is limited to the CDR3, 48 bases, with the frame set at the first base. Worth noting for this clone: This receptor's antigen is unknown. The input lacks base qualities; no much larger clone sits a single base away.

What the research found in general, with its limitations: In a later genetic analysis, fewer N-insertions in productive TCRs were reported among donors in an Asian-associated ancestry cluster than the roughly 700-donor mean. The classifier was reported to diagnose cytomegalovirus status with high specificity and sensitivity in both the original and validation cohorts. Some IMGT-functional V segments, including TRBV6-2 and TRBV6-3, could not be told apart with the 87-base-pair reads, so those segments were excluded. Linkage disequilibrium might explain the correlated functional status among segregating V segments, but an unknown experimental factor could not be ruled out. A cluster of highly shared sequence variants was judged likely to be a technical artifact of the sequencing pipeline. According to a later analysis, parvovirus B19, influenza, CMV and Epstein-Barr virus appeared linked to several top co-occurrence clusters. A further reported finding was that TCR beta sequences accurately predicted the HLA-A and HLA-B alleles for most subjects in the first cohort. According to a later analysis, most CMV-associated TCR beta chains appeared to be HLA-restricted, and the HLA associations seemed to be driven largely by CMV exposure. This cohort had only TCR beta chains sequenced, and the lack of alpha or paired-chain data limited which features could be detected. Immune exposure information for the cohort was limited to CMV serostatus. Assigning TCR associations to individual alleles was difficult when HLA alleles, especially DR and DQ, strongly co-occurred. Because counts were too low, roughly 17 rarely observed V segments, including chromosome 9 orphons, were left out of the earlier analysis of 500 to 650 of the donors. Compared with equally common non-associated chains, HLA-associated TCR beta chains in a later analysis were more clonally expanded and had lower generation probabilities. In a later analysis, the rate of TCR association differed among HLA loci, with DRB1 alleles having the most associated TCRs and HLA-C alleles having the fewest. Presence/absence analyses assumed roughly uniform sequencing depth across donors, an assumption that may not hold. Broadly in line with IMGT annotations, most TCR beta V segments showed up in productive rearrangements about 90% or about 30% of the time in an earlier analysis of around 600 of the donors. The authors suggested that the approach could potentially be generalized to other disease states and immunological phenotypes. Because HLA typing was missing for some donors at each locus, association tests included only the typed subset. The study gave a list of about 170 TCR beta chains associated with cytomegalovirus. A later analysis associated approximately 17,000 TCR beta sequences with specific HLA alleles at a false discovery rate of 0.05. An association between a missense DCLRE1C variant and V-gene and J-gene trimming of TCR beta chains was found in a later genetic analysis and replicated in an independent cohort. A few of the identified cytomegalovirus-associated TCR beta chains were confirmed in vitro to be specific for cytomegalovirus antigens. Most TCR sequences were observed very rarely across donors, whereas some public TCRs were present in many individuals.

Library generation was performed with the immunoSEQ multiplex PCR assay. A mixture of 60 forward primers for TCR Vbeta segments and 13 reverse primers for TCR Jbeta segments was used in the multiplex PCR. A multiplex PCR assay on genomic DNA amplified the CDR3 region of rearranged TCR beta genes. On the Illumina HiSeq System, the amplified TCR beta libraries were sequenced as 87-base-pair reads. The study's own analysis went as follows. In a later analysis, approximately 74 million unique TCR beta chains were counted across the 500 to 850 repertoires, and some 10 million of these chains were shared by at least two donors. A nearest-neighbor algorithm error-corrected the raw reads and collapsed the reads into unique sequences, merging closely related sequences to remove PCR and sequencing errors. To assign V, D and J gene segments, CDR3 sequences were aligned to IMGT reference sequences. Each retained sequence needed at least a six-nucleotide match to both a V gene segment and a J gene segment. Rearrangements were classified as productive when the CDR3 lacked stop codons and remained in frame with V and J, and all other rearrangements were classified as non-productive. CDR3 was defined by IMGT convention, running from the second conserved V-encoded cysteine to the conserved J-encoded phenylalanine. The earlier analysis of some 550 of the donors excluded any sequence lacking an unambiguous match to a single V gene segment. In an earlier analysis of around 590 of the donors, a V segment was called functional when productive rearrangements were above 56.7%, and segregating when the standard deviation between donors exceeded 5%. To diagnose cytomegalovirus status from the catalog of TCR beta chain sequences, a statistical classification framework was built. V and J gene assignment, in a later analysis, came from comparing TCR nucleotide sequences with IMGT/GENE-DB human TR gene sequences. Using the TCRdist pipeline, a later analysis assigned CDR3 sequences along with most-parsimonious VDJ recombination scenarios. In a later analysis, each TCR beta chain was defined by its CDR3 amino acid sequence together with its V-gene family, and reads lacking a unique V-gene family were excluded. A later analysis removed 450 to 600 highly shared, low-generation-probability nucleotide sequences to deal with suspected cross-contamination and a sequencing artifact. In a later analysis, a clonal expansion index for each public chain was calculated from normalized within-repertoire ranks of inferred template counts. Generation probabilities in a later analysis came from a VDJ recombination model fitted to out-of-frame rearrangements, and those results were checked against IGoR. Hypergeometric tests were used in a later analysis to score TCR-TCR, TCR-HLA and TCR-CMV co-occurrence, with a repertoire-size bias correction applied to the TCR pairs. To estimate false discovery rates, a later analysis permuted the HLA or CMV assignments 20 times. In a later analysis, co-occurring TCRs were grouped using DBSCAN, and TCRdist sequence similarity was added for clustering within HLA-allele-positive subsets. For co-occurrence clustering, repertoires with fewer than 30,000 or more than 120,000 public chains were excluded, along with a handful of repertoires with anomalous nucleotide sharing. TCRdb retrieved this table from immuneACCESS and kept in-frame rearrangements only. Not all clones are present; in checked studies, unresolved V genes account for under half, and no reason is known for the remainder. From that table come the V and J calls and clone size; the DNA was used to work out D and trimming. A total of some 120,000 clones appear in this sample, 75% to 90% of them only once. The ten largest clonotypes hold 1% of the sample.

This TCR derives from a man in his forties in good health and CMV-seronegative. The V and J segments used are TRBV18 and TRBJ2-1, with TRBD1 matching 10 junction bases. Sequenced material: PBMCs. The DNA sequence is as follows: TGTGCCAGCTCACCTAACCCCGGGACAGGGGCAAATGAGCAGTTCTTC. Translation gives CASSPNPGTGANEQFF.